The 4 T cell receptor beta chains in this list originate from one sample, sequenced in a study of OX40 agonist ivuxolimab in advanced cancers. Library method: the immunoSEQ multiplex PCR assay. TCRdb took this table from immuneACCESS and kept in-frame rearrangements with V and J called. Such tables lack part of the clones; where checked against another copy, unresolved V genes explain under half of the gap, and the rest is unexplained. Here the sample has 80,000 or so clones; around 86% occur a single time. The top ten hold 0.32% of the sample. The specimen was CD4+ or CD8+ T cells sorted from blood, collected in a trial of the OX40 agonist ivuxolimab. The receptors stem from an adult with an advanced solid tumor such as melanoma, head and neck, liver or kidney cancer.

This rearrangement joins TRBV11-2 to TRBJ2-6, with 7 bases identical to TRBD1. This CDR3 is 18 amino acids long. J lost 0 bases, V lost 5 bases, and 10 bases had no gene match. Germline V gene data show CDR1 as SGHAT and CDR2 as FQNNGV. CDR3 in DNA: TGTGCCAGCAGCCTTAGACAGGGACAAAGCTCTGGGGCCAACGTCCTGACTTTC. Residues: CASSLRQGQSSGANVLTF.

The chain is built from TRBV13 and TRBJ1-3; D possibly corresponds to TRBD1 (5 bases). The CDR3 extends over 16 amino acids. Germline CDR1 is PRHDT and CDR2 is FYEKMQ (reference sequence). The ends were cut back, 5 bases at V and 0 bases at J, with 14 bases in the middle. Here the CDR3 reads CASSRRAGGSGNTIYF. In nucleotides, the CDR3 is TGTGCCAGCAGCCGAAGGGCGGGGGGCTCTGGAAACACCATATATTTT.

The genes are TRBV6-5 and TRBJ1-3; 7 nucleotides agree with TRBD1. This CDR3 contains 14 residues. The V gene's germline CDR1 is MNHEY and CDR2 SVGAGI. Germline trimming cut 5 bases from V and 6 bases from J; bases unmatched to any gene: 7. This CDR3 is CASSADRAVNTIYF. DNA of the CDR3: TGTGCCAGCAGTGCCGACAGGGCGGTAAACACCATATATTTT.

The genes are TRBV19 and TRBJ1-1, with 7 bases that match TRBD1. Germline assignment: CDR1 LNHDA and CDR2 SQIVND (reference sequence). This CDR3 is 13 amino acids long. Trimming at V came to 9 bases and at J to 4 bases, leaving 8 bases not matched to a gene. The CDR3 sequence: CASHRGYSTEAFF. DNA of the CDR3: TGTGCCAGCCACAGGGGATACAGCACTGAAGCTTTCTTT. The entire variable domain, with the rest obtained from reference TRBV19 and TRBJ1-1, is as follows: DGGITQSPKYLFRKEGQNVTLSCEQNLNHDAMYWYRQDPGQGLRLIYYSQIVNDFQKGDIAEGYSVSREKKESFPLTVTSAQKNPTAFYLCASHRGYSTEAFFGQGTRLTVV.